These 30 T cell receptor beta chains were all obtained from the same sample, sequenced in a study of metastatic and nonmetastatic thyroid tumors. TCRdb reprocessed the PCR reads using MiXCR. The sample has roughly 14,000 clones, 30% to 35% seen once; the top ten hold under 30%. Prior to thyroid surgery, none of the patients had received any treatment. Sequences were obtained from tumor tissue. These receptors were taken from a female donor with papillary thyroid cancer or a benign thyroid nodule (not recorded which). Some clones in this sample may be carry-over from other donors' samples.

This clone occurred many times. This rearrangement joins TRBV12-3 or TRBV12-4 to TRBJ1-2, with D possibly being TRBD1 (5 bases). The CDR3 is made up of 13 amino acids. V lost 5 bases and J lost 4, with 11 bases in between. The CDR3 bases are TGTGCCAGCAGTGATGCGAGGGGCTATGGCTACACCTTC. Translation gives CASSDARGYGYTF.

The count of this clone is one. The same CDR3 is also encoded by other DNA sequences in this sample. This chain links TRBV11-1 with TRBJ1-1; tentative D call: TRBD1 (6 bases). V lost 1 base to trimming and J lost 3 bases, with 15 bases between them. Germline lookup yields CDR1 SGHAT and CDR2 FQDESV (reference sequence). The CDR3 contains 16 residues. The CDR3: CASSLGQTGGDTEAFF. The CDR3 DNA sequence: TGTGCCAGCAGCTTAGGACAGACAGGAGGGGACACTGAAGCTTTCTTT.

The CDR3 region is CASSGRGFRMNTEAFF. DNA for the CDR3: TGTGCCAGTTCAGGCAGGGGATTTAGGATGAACACTGAAGCTTTCTTT. This sequence joins TRBV19 and TRBJ1-1, with a possible D match to TRBD1 (6 bases). This CDR3 has 16 residues. Trimming removed 8 bases from V and 0 bases from J, with 19 bases in between. The germline gives CDR1 LNHDA, CDR2 SQIVND (reference sequence).

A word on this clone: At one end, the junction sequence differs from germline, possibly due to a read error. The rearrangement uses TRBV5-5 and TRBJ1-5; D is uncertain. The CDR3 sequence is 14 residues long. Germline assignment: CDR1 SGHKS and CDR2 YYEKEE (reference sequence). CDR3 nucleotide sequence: TGTGCCAGCAGCTTTGGTCTCGGGTATCATCCCCAGCATTTT. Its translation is CASSFGLGYHPQHF.

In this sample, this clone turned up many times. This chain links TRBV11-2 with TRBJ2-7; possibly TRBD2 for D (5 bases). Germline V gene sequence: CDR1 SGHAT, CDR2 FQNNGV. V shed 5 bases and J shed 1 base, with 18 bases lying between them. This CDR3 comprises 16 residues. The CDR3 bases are TGTGCCAGCAGCCCTATTGGACTGGGTTTTTCCTACGAGCAGTACTTC. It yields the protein CASSPIGLGFSYEQYF.

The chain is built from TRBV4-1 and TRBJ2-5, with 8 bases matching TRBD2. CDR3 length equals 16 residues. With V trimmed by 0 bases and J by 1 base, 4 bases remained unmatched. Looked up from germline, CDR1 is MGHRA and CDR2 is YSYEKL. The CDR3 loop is CASSQDRTSGQETQYF. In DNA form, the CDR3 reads TGCGCCAGCAGCCAAGATCGAACTAGCGGCCAAGAGACCCAGTACTTC.

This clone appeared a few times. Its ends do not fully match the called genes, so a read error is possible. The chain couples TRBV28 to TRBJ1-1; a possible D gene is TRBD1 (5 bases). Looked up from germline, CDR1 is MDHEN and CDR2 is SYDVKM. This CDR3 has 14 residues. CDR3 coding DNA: TGTGCCAGCAGTTCACTTCGGGGGAACACTGAAGATTTCTTT. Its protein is CASSSLRGNTEDFF.

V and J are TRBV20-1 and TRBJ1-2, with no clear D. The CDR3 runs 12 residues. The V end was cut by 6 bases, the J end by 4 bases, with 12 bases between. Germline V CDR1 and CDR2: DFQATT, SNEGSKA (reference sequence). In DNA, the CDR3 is TGCAGTGCCAGCCCGGGCCCCTATGGCTACACCTTC. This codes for CSASPGPYGYTF.

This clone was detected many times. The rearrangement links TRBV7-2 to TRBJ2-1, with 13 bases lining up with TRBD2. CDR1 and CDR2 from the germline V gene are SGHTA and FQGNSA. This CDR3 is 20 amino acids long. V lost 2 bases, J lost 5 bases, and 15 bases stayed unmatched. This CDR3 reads CASSLSYWTSGSGGHNEQFF. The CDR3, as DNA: TGTGCCAGCAGCTTATCTTACTGGACTAGCGGGAGCGGAGGCCACAATGAGCAGTTCTTC.

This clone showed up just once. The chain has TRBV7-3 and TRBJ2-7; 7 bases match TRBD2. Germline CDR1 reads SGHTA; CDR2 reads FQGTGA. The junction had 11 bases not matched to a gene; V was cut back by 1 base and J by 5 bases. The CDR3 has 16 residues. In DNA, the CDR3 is TGTGCCAGCAGCTTAATGGTGGGAGGGACCCCTCACGAGCAGTACTTC. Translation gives CASSLMVGGTPHEQYF.

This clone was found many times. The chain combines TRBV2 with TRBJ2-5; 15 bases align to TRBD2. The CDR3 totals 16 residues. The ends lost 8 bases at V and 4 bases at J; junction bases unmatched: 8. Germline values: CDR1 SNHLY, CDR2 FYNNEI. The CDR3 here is CASRTSGRARGETQYF. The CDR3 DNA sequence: TGTGCCAGCCGGACTAGCGGGAGGGCCAGGGGAGAGACCCAGTACTTC.

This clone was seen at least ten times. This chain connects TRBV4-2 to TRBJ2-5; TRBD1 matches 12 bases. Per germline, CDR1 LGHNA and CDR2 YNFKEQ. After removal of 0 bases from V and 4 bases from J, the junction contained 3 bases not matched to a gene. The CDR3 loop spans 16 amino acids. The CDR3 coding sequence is TGTGCCAGCAGCCAAGATTTGGGACAGGGGGCAGAGACCCAGTACTTC. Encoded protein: CASSQDLGQGAETQYF.

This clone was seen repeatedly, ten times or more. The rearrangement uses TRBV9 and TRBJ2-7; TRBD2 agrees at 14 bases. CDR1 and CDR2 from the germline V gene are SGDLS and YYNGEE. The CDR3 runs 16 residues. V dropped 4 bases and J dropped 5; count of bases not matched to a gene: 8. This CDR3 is CASSLGLAGGMDEQYF. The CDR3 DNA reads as TGTGCCAGCAGCCTCGGACTAGCGGGAGGAATGGACGAGCAGTACTTC.

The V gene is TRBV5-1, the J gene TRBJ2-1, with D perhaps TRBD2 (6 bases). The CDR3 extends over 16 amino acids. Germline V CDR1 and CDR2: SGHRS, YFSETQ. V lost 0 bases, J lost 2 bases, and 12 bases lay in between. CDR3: CASSLDGGVTYNEQFF. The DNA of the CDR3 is TGCGCCAGCAGCTTGGACGGCGGGGTAACCTACAATGAGCAGTTCTTC.

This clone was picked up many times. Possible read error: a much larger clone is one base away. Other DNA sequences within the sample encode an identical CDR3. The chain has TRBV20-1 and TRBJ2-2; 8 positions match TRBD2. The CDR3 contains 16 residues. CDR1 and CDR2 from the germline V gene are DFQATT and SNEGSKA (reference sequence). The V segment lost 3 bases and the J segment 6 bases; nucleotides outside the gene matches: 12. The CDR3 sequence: CSASSQAGASAGELFF. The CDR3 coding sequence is TGCAGTGCTAGTTCCCAAGCGGGGGCTTCTGCCGGGGAGCTGTTTTTT.

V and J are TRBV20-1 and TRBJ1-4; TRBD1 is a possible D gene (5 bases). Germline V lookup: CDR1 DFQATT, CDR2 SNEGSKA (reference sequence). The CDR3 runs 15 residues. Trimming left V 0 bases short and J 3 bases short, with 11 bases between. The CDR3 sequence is CSAREDGGANEKLFF. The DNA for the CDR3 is TGCAGTGCTAGAGAGGATGGGGGAGCTAATGAAAAACTGTTTTTT.

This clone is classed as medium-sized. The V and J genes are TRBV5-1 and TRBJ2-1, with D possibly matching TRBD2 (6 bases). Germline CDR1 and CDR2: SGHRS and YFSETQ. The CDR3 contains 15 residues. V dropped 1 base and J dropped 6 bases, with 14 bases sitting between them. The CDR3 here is CASSLWEADVNEQFF. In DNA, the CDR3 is TGCGCCAGCAGCTTGTGGGAGGCAGACGTCAATGAGCAGTTCTTC.

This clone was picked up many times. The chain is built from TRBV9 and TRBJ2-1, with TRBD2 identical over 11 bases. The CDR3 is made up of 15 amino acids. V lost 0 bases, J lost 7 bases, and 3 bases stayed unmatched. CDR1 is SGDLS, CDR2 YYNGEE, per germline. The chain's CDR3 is CASSVGLAGSNEQFF. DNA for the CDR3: TGTGCCAGCAGCGTAGGACTAGCGGGAAGTAATGAGCAGTTCTTC.

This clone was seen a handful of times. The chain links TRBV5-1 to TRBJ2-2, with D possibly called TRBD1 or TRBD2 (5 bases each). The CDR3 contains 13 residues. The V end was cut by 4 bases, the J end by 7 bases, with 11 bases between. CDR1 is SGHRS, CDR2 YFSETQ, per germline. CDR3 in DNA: TGCGCCAGCAGCCATGGGACGAGCGGGGAGCTGTTTTTT. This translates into CASSHGTSGELFF.

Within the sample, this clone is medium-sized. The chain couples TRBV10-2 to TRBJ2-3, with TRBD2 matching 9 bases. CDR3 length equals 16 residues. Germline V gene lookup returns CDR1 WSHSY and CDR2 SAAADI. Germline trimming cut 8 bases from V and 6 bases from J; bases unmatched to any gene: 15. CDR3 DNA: TGCGCCAGCTCTGAGCCGGGACTAGCTCCCGGGGATACGCAGTATTTT. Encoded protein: CASSEPGLAPGDTQYF.

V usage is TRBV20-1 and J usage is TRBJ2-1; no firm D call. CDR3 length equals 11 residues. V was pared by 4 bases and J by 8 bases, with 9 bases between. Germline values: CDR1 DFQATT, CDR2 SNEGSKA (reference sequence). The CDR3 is CSANFGHEQFF. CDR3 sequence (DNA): TGCAGTGCTAATTTTGGGCATGAGCAGTTCTTC.

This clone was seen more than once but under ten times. The CDR3 DNA sequence: TGTGCCAGCAGGGGGGGGGCGGGAGCCACCTACGAGCAGTACTTC. Amino acids: CASRGGAGATYEQYF. J is TRBJ2-7 and V is TRBV28; maybe TRBD2 (7 bases). Looked up from germline, CDR1 is MDHEN and CDR2 is SYDVKM. The CDR3 spans 15 residues. Between the trimmed V and J ends, which lost 6 bases and 2 bases, there was a span of 17 bases.

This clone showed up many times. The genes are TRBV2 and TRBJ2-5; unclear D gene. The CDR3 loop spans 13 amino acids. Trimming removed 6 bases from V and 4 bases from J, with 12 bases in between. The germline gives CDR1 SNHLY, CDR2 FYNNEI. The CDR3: CASRGNGRETQYF. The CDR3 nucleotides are TGTGCCAGCAGGGGTAACGGGCGAGAGACCCAGTACTTC.

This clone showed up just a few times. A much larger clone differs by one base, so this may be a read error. DNA of the CDR3: TGCGCCAGCACCTGTACAGTTCTGACAGATACGCAGTATTTT. It codes for CASTCTVLTDTQYF. The chain carries TRBV10-2 and TRBJ2-3; D is undetermined. Trimming left V 7 bases short and J 3 bases short, with 14 bases between. There are 14 residues in the CDR3. Looked up from germline, CDR1 is WSHSY and CDR2 is SAAADI.

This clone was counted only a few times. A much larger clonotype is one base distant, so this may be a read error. The CDR3 sequence is CASSSAYTQYF. As DNA, the CDR3 is TGTGCCAGCAGTTCTGCATATACGCAGTATTTT. The V call is TRBV27, the J call TRBJ2-3; D unclear. Germline V gene data show CDR1 as MNHEY and CDR2 as SMNVEV (reference sequence). Trimming shortened V by 4 bases and J by 7 bases, and 6 bases separated the two germline ends. The CDR3 has 11 amino acids.

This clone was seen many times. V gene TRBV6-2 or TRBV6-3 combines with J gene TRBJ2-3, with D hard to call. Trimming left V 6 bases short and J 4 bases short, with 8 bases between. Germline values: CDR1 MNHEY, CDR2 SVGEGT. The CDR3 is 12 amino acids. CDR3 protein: CASSRFPDTQYF. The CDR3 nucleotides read TGTGCCAGCAGCAGATTCCCAGATACGCAGTATTTT.

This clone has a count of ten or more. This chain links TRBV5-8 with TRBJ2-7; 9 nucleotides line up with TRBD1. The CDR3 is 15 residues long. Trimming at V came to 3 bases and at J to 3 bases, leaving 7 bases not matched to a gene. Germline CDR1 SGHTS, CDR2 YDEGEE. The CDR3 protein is CASSSPGTGIYEQYF. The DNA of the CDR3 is TGTGCCAGCAGCTCCCCCGGGACAGGGATCTACGAGCAGTACTTC. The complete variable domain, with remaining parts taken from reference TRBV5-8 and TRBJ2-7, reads EAGVTQSPTHLIKTRGQQATLRCSPISGHTSVYWYQQALGLGLQFLLWYDEGEERNRGNFPPRFSGRQFPNYSSELNVNALELEDSALYLCASSSPGTGIYEQYFGPGTRLTVT.

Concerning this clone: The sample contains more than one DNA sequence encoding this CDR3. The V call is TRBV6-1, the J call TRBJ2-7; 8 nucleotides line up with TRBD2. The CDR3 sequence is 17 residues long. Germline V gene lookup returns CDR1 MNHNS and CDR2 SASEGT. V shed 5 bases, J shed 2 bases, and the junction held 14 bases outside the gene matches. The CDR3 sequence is CASSRKAGGSGPYEQYF. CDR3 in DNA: TGTGCCAGCAGTCGGAAGGCGGGGGGTTCGGGTCCCTACGAGCAGTACTTC.

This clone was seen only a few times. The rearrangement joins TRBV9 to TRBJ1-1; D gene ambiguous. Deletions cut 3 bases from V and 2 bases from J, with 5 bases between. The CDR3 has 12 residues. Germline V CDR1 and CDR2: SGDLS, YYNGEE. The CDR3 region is CASSGSNTEAFF. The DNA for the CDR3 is TGTGCCAGCAGCGGATCTAACACTGAAGCTTTCTTT.

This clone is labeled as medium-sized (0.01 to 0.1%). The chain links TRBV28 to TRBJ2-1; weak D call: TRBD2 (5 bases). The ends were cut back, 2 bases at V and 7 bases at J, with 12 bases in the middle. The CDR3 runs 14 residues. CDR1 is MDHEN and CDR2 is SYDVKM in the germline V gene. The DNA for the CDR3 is TGTGCCAGCAGTTTAAGGCTAGGCGGGAATGAGCAGTTCTTC. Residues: CASSLRLGGNEQFF.